The clone carrying this T cell receptor (beta chain) was detected ten times or more. This specimen belongs to a study of regulatory T cells in long-lasting Graves disease. Time point in this sample: persistent/refractory GD, antithyroid drugs over 5 years with positive TRAb. PBMCs provided the RNA from which the TCR library was made. With iRepertoire HTBI primers and Arm-PCR of CDR3 regions, TCR beta libraries were built. MiXCR, run by TCRdb on the multiplex PCR reads, gives a single entry per CDR3 protein. The sample shows almost 350,000 distinct CDR3 sequences, around 19% of them seen only once. The clonotype comes from a female donor with Graves disease. The sequencing used peripheral blood mononuclear cells (PBMCs), collected when the disease was refractory, from a patient treated with antithyroid drugs.

The CDR3 protein is CASSLTPNTGELFF. CDR3 in DNA: TGTGCCAGCAGTTTAACACCGAACACCGGGGAGCTGTTTTTT. The chain carries TRBV2 and TRBJ2-2; D is unresolved. The ends were cut back, 5 bases at V and 0 bases at J, with 7 bases in the middle. CDR3 length equals 14 residues. Germline V gives CDR1 SNHLY, CDR2 FYNNEI. The variable domain in full, completed from reference TRBV2 and TRBJ2-2, reads EPEVTQTPSHQVTQMGQEVILRCVPISNHLYFYWYRQILGQKVEFLVSFYNNEISEKSEIFDDQFSVERPDGSNFTLKIRSTKLEDSAMYFCASSLTPNTGELFFGEGSRLTVL.